This T cell receptor (beta chain) appears in the sequencing data of a study of breast tumors, draining lymph nodes, adjacent tissues. After removal of 6 bases from V and 7 bases from J, the junction contained 7 bases not matched to a gene. The CDR3 loop spans 15 amino acids. Per germline, CDR1 MNHNY and CDR2 SVGAGI (reference sequence). The lymph nodes were axillary draining lymph nodes from breast cancer patients. TCRdb re-called the multiplex PCR reads through MiXCR, storing one row per CDR3 protein. The sample contains 150,000 to 250,000 distinct CDR3 sequences, approximately 33% of which appear only once.

The sequence came from a female donor with breast cancer. Some clones in this sample may be carry-over from other donors' samples. The V and J genes are TRBV6-6 and TRBJ2-1, with 12 nucleotides matching TRBD2. The sample comprised axillary lymph node tissue. CDR3 sequence (DNA): TGTGCCAGCAGGGAAGCTAGCGGGGGGGTAAATGAGCAGTTCTTC. Protein sequence: CASREASGGVNEQFF.